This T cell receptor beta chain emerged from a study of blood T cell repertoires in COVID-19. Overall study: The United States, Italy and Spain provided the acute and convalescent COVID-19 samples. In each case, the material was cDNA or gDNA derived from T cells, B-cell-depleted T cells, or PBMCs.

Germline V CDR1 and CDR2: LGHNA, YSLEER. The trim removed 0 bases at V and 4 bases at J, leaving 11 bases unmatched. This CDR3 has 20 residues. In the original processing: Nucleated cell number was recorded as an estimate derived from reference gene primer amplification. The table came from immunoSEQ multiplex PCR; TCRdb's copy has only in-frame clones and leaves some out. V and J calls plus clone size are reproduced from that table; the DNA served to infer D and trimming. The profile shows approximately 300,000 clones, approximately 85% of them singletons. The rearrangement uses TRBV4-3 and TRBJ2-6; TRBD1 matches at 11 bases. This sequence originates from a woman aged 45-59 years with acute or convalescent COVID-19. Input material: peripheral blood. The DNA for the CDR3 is TGCGCCAGCAGCCAAGATGTTTTGGACAGGGGGCGATTAGGGGCCAACGTCCTGACTTTC. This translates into CASSQDVLDRGRLGANVLTF.